Listed below are T cell receptor beta chains from one sample, sequenced in a study of blood T cell repertoires in COVID-19. Only in-frame clones appear in the TCRdb table, and some are missing; sequencing was by immunoSEQ multiplex PCR. The sample lists some 80,000 clones, 70% to 85% occurring once. Sequencing input: peripheral blood. The receptors shown here come from a woman aged 45 to 65 with acute or convalescent COVID-19. The CDR3 runs from the conserved cysteine through the conserved F or W. The D gene is left open where the match is weak. Size tells how often a clone was seen (once, few, many) or the class of an expanded clone, and some rows leave it out.

>TRBJ2-2|-|-|TRBV6-2/TRBV6-3
CASSYTRGAGELFF
TGTGCCAGCAGTTATACCCGAGGTGCCGGGGAGCTGTTTTTT
>TRBJ1-5|TRBD1|-|TRBV6-6
CASSLGQGARNQPQHF
TGTGCCAGCAGCCTGGGACAGGGGGCCCGAAATCAGCCCCAGCATTTT
>TRBJ2-1|-|-|TRBV3-1/TRBV3-2
CASSQTSGKKEQFF
TGTGCCAGCAGCCAAACCTCCGGGAAAAAGGAGCAGTTCTTC
>TRBJ2-4|TRBD2|-|TRBV30
CAWMRGAKNIQYF
TGTGCCTGGATGCGGGGGGCCAAAAACATTCAGTACTTC
>TRBJ2-7|TRBD1|-|TRBV5-1
CASSLGQGAYEQYF
TGCGCCAGCAGCTTAGGACAGGGGGCCTACGAGCAGTACTTC
>TRBJ2-7|-|-|TRBV5-4
CASSLFGSVSYEQYF
TGTGCCAGCAGCTTGTTTGGCAGCGTGTCCTACGAGCAGTACTTC
>TRBJ2-7|-|once|TRBV12-3/TRBV12-4
CASSINLYEQYF
TGTGCCAGCAGTATAAACTTGTACGAGCAGTACTTC
>TRBJ2-3|-|-|TRBV4-1
CASSQELGPDTQYF
TGCGCCAGCAGCCAAGAGTTGGGGCCAGATACGCAGTATTTT
>TRBJ2-1|TRBD1|-|TRBV28
CASSKAGTGDNEQFF
TGTGCCAGCAGCAAAGCCGGGACAGGAGACAATGAGCAGTTCTTC
>TRBJ2-3|-|-|TRBV7-9
CASSFLIGRGDTQYF
TGTGCCAGCAGTTTCCTAATAGGACGGGGTGATACGCAGTATTTT
>TRBJ1-4|TRBD1|-|TRBV18
CASFRDSGEKLFF
TGTGCCAGCTTCCGGGACAGCGGGGAAAAACTGTTTTTT
>TRBJ2-7|TRBD2|-|TRBV7-8
CASSFFTGGPYEQYF
TGTGCCAGCAGCTTCTTTACGGGAGGGCCCTACGAGCAGTACTTC
>TRBJ2-3|TRBD2|-|TRBV6-1
CASSERLAGGTQYF
TGTGCCAGCAGTGAAAGACTAGCGGGGGGTACGCAGTATTTT
>TRBJ1-1|-|-|TRBV4-1
CASSQTPGQNTEAFF
TGCGCCAGCAGCCAAACCCCGGGACAGAACACTGAAGCTTTCTTT
>TRBJ2-2|-|-|TRBV12-3/TRBV12-4
CASRIRQTGELFF
TGTGCCAGCAGAATCCGACAAACCGGGGAGCTGTTTTTT
>TRBJ1-2|TRBD1|-|TRBV2
CASSFHRGRFYGYTF
TGTGCCAGCAGTTTCCACAGGGGGCGCTTCTATGGCTACACCTTC
>TRBJ1-3|-|-|TRBV3-1/TRBV3-2
CASSHSGNTIYF
TGTGCCAGCAGCCATAGTGGAAACACCATATATTTT
>TRBJ2-7|TRBD1|once|TRBV27
CASSLSWTGGHEQYF
TGTGCCAGCAGTTTATCTTGGACAGGGGGCCACGAGCAGTACTTC
>TRBJ1-6|-|-|TRBV3-1/TRBV3-2
CASSQDRTDNNSPLHF
TGTGCCAGCAGCCAAGATCGGACAGATAATAATTCACCCCTCCACTTT
>TRBJ2-5|-|few|TRBV11-2
CASSLGNREGETQYF
TGTGCCAGCAGCTTAGGAAACAGGGAGGGAGAGACCCAGTACTTC
>TRBJ1-5|-|-|TRBV3-1/TRBV3-2
CASSQSGVFQPQHF
TGTGCCAGCAGCCAATCGGGGGTTTTTCAGCCCCAGCATTTT
>TRBJ2-1|TRBD2|-|TRBV15
CATSRGLAGEFF
TGTGCCACCAGCAGAGGACTAGCGGGGGAGTTCTTC
>TRBJ2-1|TRBD1|-|TRBV29-1
CSVEGPRDRAAEQFF
TGCAGCGTTGAGGGCCCCCGGGACAGGGCCGCTGAGCAGTTCTTC
>TRBJ2-5|TRBD1|-|TRBV11-2
CASSSSWTGEYQETQYF
TGTGCCAGCAGCTCGTCCTGGACAGGAGAGTACCAAGAGACCCAGTACTTC
>TRBJ1-5|TRBD1|-|TRBV19
CASSIIQGNQPQHF
TGTGCCAGTAGTATAATACAGGGGAATCAGCCCCAGCATTTT
>TRBJ2-7|TRBD1|-|TRBV7-9
CASSLVRTGDNYEQYF
TGTGCCAGCAGCTTAGTTAGGACAGGGGACAACTACGAGCAGTACTTC